This T cell receptor (beta chain) was captured by sequencing in a study of shared clonotypes between healthy human individuals. Study as a whole: Those who served as donors were a couple of women and three men between the ages of 18 and 49.

The germline V gene has CDR1 SNHLY and CDR2 FYNNEI. This CDR3 is built from 17 residues. Trimming at V came to 1 base and at J to 0 bases, leaving 2 bases not matched to a gene. Sequencing was performed with immunoSEQ multiplex PCR; in TCRdb, only in-frame clones are kept and a portion is missing. The repertoire holds roughly 500,000 clones, with about 79% as singletons. The clonotype originates from a woman between 40 and 55 years old in good health. Some clones in this sample may be carry-over from other donors' samples. Sequencing used PBMCs. The chain links TRBV2 to TRBJ2-3; 12 positions agree with TRBD1. CDR3 bases: TGTGCCAGCAGTGAAGAGGGACAGGGGGCGAGCACAGATACGCAGTATTTT. Encoded protein: CASSEEGQGASTDTQYF.